A selection of T cell receptor beta chains follows, all from one sample in a study of shared clonotypes between healthy human individuals. Repertoires were generated with immunoSEQ multiplex PCR, while TCRdb's copy carries only in-frame clones and drops some. The sample records 1,100,000 or so clones, 78% being singletons. The sequenced sample consisted of memory CD4+ T cells from PBMCs. All receptors derive from a man between 18 and 35 years old in good health. Some clones in this sample may be carry-over from other donors' samples. The CDR3 runs from the conserved cysteine through the conserved F or W. The order of the fields is J gene, D gene, V gene, clone size, CDR3 protein, CDR3 DNA. D genes are given only for firm matches. Only some rows state a clone size, as once, few, many or a class for expanded clones.

TRBJ2-1 | TRBD2 | TRBV11-3 | NA | CASSSLAGGRNEQFF | TGTGCCAGCAGCTCACTAGCGGGAGGGAGGAATGAGCAGTTCTTC
TRBJ2-3 | TRBD2 | TRBV5-1 | NA | CASSLGSLAGTDTQYF | TGCGCCAGCAGCTTGGGATCGCTAGCGGGAACGGATACGCAGTATTTT
TRBJ2-7 | NA | TRBV7-9 | many | CASSKSYEQYF | TGTGCCAGCAGTAAGTCCTACGAGCAGTACTTC
TRBJ1-5 | NA | TRBV28 | few | CASIRRGLGQPQHF | TGTGCCAGCATCAGGCGGGGGCTGGGTCAGCCCCAGCATTTT
TRBJ2-2 | NA | TRBV7-3 | NA | CASRRGNTGELFF | TGTGCCAGCAGACGGGGGAACACCGGGGAGCTGTTTTTT
TRBJ2-2 | TRBD2 | TRBV15 | NA | CATSRVGRGNTGELFF | TGTGCCACCAGCAGGGTGGGGAGGGGGAACACCGGGGAGCTGTTTTTT
TRBJ2-5 | NA | TRBV4-2 | NA | CASSQDPGETQYF | TGTGCCAGCAGCCAAGACCCGGGGGAGACCCAGTACTTC
TRBJ1-1 | TRBD1 | TRBV6-1 | NA | CASSGVGTVLTEAFF | TGTGCCAGCAGTGGAGTGGGGACAGTGTTAACTGAAGCTTTCTTT
TRBJ2-7 | NA | TRBV7-3 | once | CASSLYSGSDEQYF | TGTGCCAGCAGCTTATACTCGGGGAGCGACGAGCAGTACTTC
TRBJ2-7 | TRBD2 | TRBV7-2 | NA | CASNGLASSYEQYF | TGTGCCAGCAACGGACTAGCGAGCTCCTACGAGCAGTACTTC
TRBJ2-7 | TRBD2 | TRBV4-1 | many | CASSQDRGLAGAGSYEQYF | TGCGCCAGCAGCCAAGATCGGGGACTAGCGGGAGCGGGGTCCTACGAGCAGTACTTC
TRBJ1-3 | NA | TRBV30 | few | CAWSVTGRNTIYF | TGTGCCTGGAGTGTGACAGGACGAAACACCATATATTTT
TRBJ2-7 | NA | TRBV6-5 | few | CASSLRLTAGEQYF | TGTGCCAGCAGTCTCAGATTAACCGCGGGGGAGCAGTACTTC
TRBJ2-2 | TRBD2 | TRBV19 | once | CACSPGGRITGELFF | TGTGCCTGCTCCCCGGGCGGGAGGATCACCGGGGAGCTGTTTTTT
TRBJ1-1 | NA | TRBV28 | NA | CASSFNSRGFRAQTEAFF | TGTGCCAGCAGTTTTAATAGTCGGGGATTTAGGGCCCAAACCGAAGCTTTCTTT
TRBJ1-2 | NA | TRBV5-4 | NA | CASSPTASDGYTF | TGTGCCAGCAGCCCGACAGCATCCGATGGCTACACCTTC
TRBJ2-1 | TRBD1 | TRBV4-1 | NA | CASSRRTGNDNEQFF | TGCGCCAGCAGCCGCAGGACAGGGAATGACAATGAGCAGTTCTTC
TRBJ2-5 | TRBD1 | TRBV6-1 | NA | CASSWDRGEETQYF | TGTGCCAGCAGCTGGGACAGGGGCGAAGAGACCCAGTACTTC
TRBJ2-5 | TRBD2 | TRBV29-1 | NA | CSVCLAGGTETQYF | TGCAGCGTTTGCCTAGCGGGAGGTACAGAGACCCAGTACTTC
TRBJ2-7 | NA | TRBV6-1 | NA | CASIRLDSDEQYF | TGTGCCAGCATACGGTTGGACTCCGACGAGCAGTACTTC
TRBJ2-7 | NA | TRBV10-2 | few | CASSLSSYEQYF | TGCGCGAGCTCCTTGAGCTCCTACGAGCAGTACTTC
TRBJ2-7 | NA | TRBV20-1 | NA | CSAGDIYEQYF | TGCAGTGCTGGGGACATCTACGAGCAGTACTTC
TRBJ2-4 | TRBD2 | TRBV2 | few | CASTRAGGSDIQYF | TGTGCCAGCACCAGAGCGGGAGGTTCGGACATTCAGTACTTC